This is a list of T cell receptor beta chains from one sample in a study of cytomegalovirus exposure and HLA in healthy donors. Clones were read by immunoSEQ multiplex PCR, and TCRdb kept only the in-frame ones, dropping some. The sample yields about 190,000 clones, 87% seen once. Sequenced material: PBMCs. All receptors come from a boy aged 2 to 9 in good health and CMV-seronegative. The CDR3 runs from the conserved cysteine through the conserved F or W. A D gene is named only where the DNA matches it firmly. Rows give clone size only sometimes, using once, few, many, or a class for an expanded clone.

j_call: TRBJ2-3; d_call: TRBD1; clone_size: .; v_call: TRBV28; cdr3_nt: TGTGCCAGCAGTCTCGGACAGGACAGCACAGATACGCAGTATTTT; cdr3_aa: CASSLGQDSTDTQYF
j_call: TRBJ2-3; d_call: TRBD1; clone_size: .; v_call: TRBV19; cdr3_nt: TGTGCCAGTAGTCGCACAGGGGGCGCAGATACGCAGTATTTT; cdr3_aa: CASSRTGGADTQYF
j_call: TRBJ2-2; d_call: TRBD2; clone_size: .; v_call: TRBV30; cdr3_nt: TGTGCCTCCCACTCCACTAGCGGGAAAGGCACCGGGGAGCTGTTTTTT; cdr3_aa: CASHSTSGKGTGELFF
j_call: TRBJ1-3; d_call: .; clone_size: .; v_call: TRBV7-2; cdr3_nt: TGTGCCAGCACCCTCGTCGGAGCCTTCTCTGGAAACACCATATATTTT; cdr3_aa: CASTLVGAFSGNTIYF
j_call: TRBJ1-2; d_call: .; clone_size: .; v_call: TRBV5-4; cdr3_nt: TGTGCCAGCAGCTTGGGCGGGGCTGGCTACACCTTC; cdr3_aa: CASSLGGAGYTF
j_call: TRBJ2-2; d_call: TRBD1; clone_size: .; v_call: TRBV6-5; cdr3_nt: TGTGCCAGCAGCTACGGACAGGGGAGGTACACCGGGGAGCTGTTTTTT; cdr3_aa: CASSYGQGRYTGELFF
j_call: TRBJ2-1; d_call: TRBD2; clone_size: .; v_call: TRBV27; cdr3_nt: TGTGCCAGCAGTTTATCCCTAGCGGGAGTGGGTGAGCAGTTCTTC; cdr3_aa: CASSLSLAGVGEQFF
j_call: TRBJ1-2; d_call: .; clone_size: .; v_call: TRBV6-1; cdr3_nt: TGTGCCAGCAGTGTGGTAGGGGAGGATGGCTACACCTTC; cdr3_aa: CASSVVGEDGYTF
j_call: TRBJ2-7; d_call: TRBD1; clone_size: .; v_call: TRBV7-9; cdr3_nt: TGTGCCAGCAGCTGGGGGCAGGGGGTGAACTACGAGCAGTACTTC; cdr3_aa: CASSWGQGVNYEQYF
j_call: TRBJ1-5; d_call: .; clone_size: .; v_call: TRBV7-9; cdr3_nt: TGTGCCAGCAGCCGGGAGGTCGAACTTCAGCCCCAGCATTTT; cdr3_aa: CASSREVELQPQHF
j_call: TRBJ2-5; d_call: TRBD1; clone_size: .; v_call: TRBV7-9; cdr3_nt: TGTTCCAGCAGCGTTAGCCGGACAGGGAAAGAGACCCAGTACTTC; cdr3_aa: CSSSVSRTGKETQYF
j_call: TRBJ2-1; d_call: TRBD2; clone_size: .; v_call: TRBV7-6; cdr3_nt: TGTGCCAGCAGCTCTGGACTAGCGCCCTACAATGAGCAGTTCTTC; cdr3_aa: CASSSGLAPYNEQFF
j_call: TRBJ1-1; d_call: TRBD1; clone_size: .; v_call: TRBV6-1; cdr3_nt: TGTGCCAGCACTACCCGGGACAGGGATTGGGCTTTCTTT; cdr3_aa: CASTTRDRDWAFF
j_call: TRBJ2-1; d_call: TRBD2; clone_size: .; v_call: TRBV4-1; cdr3_nt: TGCGCCAGCAGCCCCCGAGAAGCGGGGGGCCTTGGGAATGAGCAGTTCTTC; cdr3_aa: CASSPREAGGLGNEQFF
j_call: TRBJ1-5; d_call: .; clone_size: .; v_call: TRBV2; cdr3_nt: TGTGCCAGCAGCCAAAGGACTGGACAGACAAATCAGCCCCAGCATTTT; cdr3_aa: CASSQRTGQTNQPQHF
j_call: TRBJ2-3; d_call: TRBD1; clone_size: .; v_call: TRBV6-5; cdr3_nt: TGTGCCAGCAGCGACAGGGCTCGAACGGCAGATACGCAGTATTTT; cdr3_aa: CASSDRARTADTQYF
j_call: TRBJ1-1; d_call: .; clone_size: .; v_call: TRBV28; cdr3_nt: TGTGCCATCTATACAGGGATGGGCACTGAAGCTTTCTTT; cdr3_aa: CAIYTGMGTEAFF
j_call: TRBJ2-7; d_call: TRBD1; clone_size: .; v_call: TRBV29-1; cdr3_nt: TGCAGCGTTCCGGGACAGGGAAGCCACGAGCAGTACTTC; cdr3_aa: CSVPGQGSHEQYF
j_call: TRBJ2-7; d_call: TRBD2; clone_size: once; v_call: TRBV10-1; cdr3_nt: TGCGCCAGCAGTGGTGGACTAGCGGGTAAGTACGAGCAGTACTTC; cdr3_aa: CASSGGLAGKYEQYF
j_call: TRBJ1-1; d_call: .; clone_size: .; v_call: TRBV18; cdr3_nt: TGTGCCAGCTCACCACCGAGACAGACGAACACTGAAGCTTTCTTT; cdr3_aa: CASSPPRQTNTEAFF
j_call: TRBJ2-1; d_call: TRBD2; clone_size: .; v_call: TRBV11-2; cdr3_nt: TGTGCCAGCAGCTTAGGGACTAGCGGGACCAGATCCTACAATGAGCAGTTCTTC; cdr3_aa: CASSLGTSGTRSYNEQFF
j_call: TRBJ2-7; d_call: .; clone_size: .; v_call: TRBV19; cdr3_nt: TGTGTCAGTAGTACGGGAGAGTACGAGCAGTACTTC; cdr3_aa: CVSSTGEYEQYF
j_call: TRBJ2-5; d_call: TRBD2; clone_size: .; v_call: TRBV11-3; cdr3_nt: TGTGCCAGCAGCTTAGATCGCGGGAGTGAGACCCAGTACTTC; cdr3_aa: CASSLDRGSETQYF
j_call: TRBJ2-7; d_call: TRBD2; clone_size: once; v_call: TRBV28; cdr3_nt: TGTGCCAGCAGTTTTAGGGCTAGCGGGATCCGCTCCTACGAGCAGTACTTC; cdr3_aa: CASSFRASGIRSYEQYF
j_call: TRBJ2-7; d_call: .; clone_size: .; v_call: TRBV6-1; cdr3_nt: TGTGCCGGAACCAGTCAGGGCTACGAGCAGTACTTC; cdr3_aa: CAGTSQGYEQYF
j_call: TRBJ1-1; d_call: .; clone_size: few; v_call: TRBV5-1; cdr3_nt: TGCGCCAGCAGCTCGATCGGGACTGAAGCTTTCTTT; cdr3_aa: CASSSIGTEAFF
j_call: TRBJ2-3; d_call: .; clone_size: .; v_call: TRBV6-1; cdr3_nt: TGTGCCTGGGGCGGGGGCTCTAGCACAGATACGCAGTATTTT; cdr3_aa: CAWGGGSSTDTQYF
j_call: TRBJ2-2; d_call: TRBD2; clone_size: .; v_call: TRBV9; cdr3_nt: TGTGCCAGCAGCTCGGGACTAGCGACCTATCCCGGGGAGCTGTTTTTT; cdr3_aa: CASSSGLATYPGELFF
j_call: TRBJ2-3; d_call: TRBD1; clone_size: .; v_call: TRBV5-4; cdr3_nt: TGTGCCAGCAGCTTGGAGGGGGCACGAGCCTCAGATACGCAGTATTTT; cdr3_aa: CASSLEGARASDTQYF
j_call: TRBJ2-3; d_call: .; clone_size: .; v_call: TRBV5-6; cdr3_nt: TGTGCCAGCAGCCCGGGAGAGGATACGCAGTATTTT; cdr3_aa: CASSPGEDTQYF